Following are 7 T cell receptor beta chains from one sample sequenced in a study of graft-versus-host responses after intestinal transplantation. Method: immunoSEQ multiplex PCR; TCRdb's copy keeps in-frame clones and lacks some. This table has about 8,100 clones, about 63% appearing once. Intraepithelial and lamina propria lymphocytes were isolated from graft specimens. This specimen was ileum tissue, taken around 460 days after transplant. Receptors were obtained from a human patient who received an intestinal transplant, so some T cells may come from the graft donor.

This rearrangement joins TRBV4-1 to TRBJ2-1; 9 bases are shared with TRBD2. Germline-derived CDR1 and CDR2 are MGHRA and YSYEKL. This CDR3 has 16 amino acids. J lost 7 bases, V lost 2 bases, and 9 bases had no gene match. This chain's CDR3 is CASSQWEAGGINEQFF. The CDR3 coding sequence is TGCGCCAGCAGCCAATGGGAGGCGGGGGGGATAAATGAGCAGTTCTTC.

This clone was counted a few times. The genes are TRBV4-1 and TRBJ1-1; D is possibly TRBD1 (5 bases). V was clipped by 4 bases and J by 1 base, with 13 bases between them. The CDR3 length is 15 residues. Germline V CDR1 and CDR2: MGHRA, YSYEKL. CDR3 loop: CASSPSATENTEAFF. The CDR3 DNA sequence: TGCGCCAGCAGCCCGTCTGCGACAGAGAACACTGAAGCTTTCTTT.

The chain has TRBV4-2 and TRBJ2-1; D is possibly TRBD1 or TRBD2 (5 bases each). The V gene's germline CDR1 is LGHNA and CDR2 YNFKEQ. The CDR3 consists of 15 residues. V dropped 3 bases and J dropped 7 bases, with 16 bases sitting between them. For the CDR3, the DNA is TGTGCCAGCAGCCAGCCGGACTGGGGCCAGAATGAGCAGTTCTTC. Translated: CASSQPDWGQNEQFF.

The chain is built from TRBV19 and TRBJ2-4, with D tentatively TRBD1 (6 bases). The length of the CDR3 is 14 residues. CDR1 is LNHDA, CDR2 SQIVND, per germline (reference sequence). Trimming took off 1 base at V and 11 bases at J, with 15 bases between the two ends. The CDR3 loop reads CASSIVSPGQLQYF. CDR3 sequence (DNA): TGTGCCAGTAGTATAGTTTCCCCGGGACAACTTCAGTACTTC.

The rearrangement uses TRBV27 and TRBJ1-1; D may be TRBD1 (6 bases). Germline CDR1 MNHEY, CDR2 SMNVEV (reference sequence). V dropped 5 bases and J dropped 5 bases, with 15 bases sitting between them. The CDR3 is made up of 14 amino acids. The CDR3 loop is CASSPSTGRTEAFF. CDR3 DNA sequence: TGTGCCAGCAGTCCGTCCACAGGGCGAACTGAAGCTTTCTTT.

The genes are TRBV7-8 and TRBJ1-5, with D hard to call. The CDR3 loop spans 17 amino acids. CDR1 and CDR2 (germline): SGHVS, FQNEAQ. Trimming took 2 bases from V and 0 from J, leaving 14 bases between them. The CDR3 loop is CASSLRAYAGSNQPQHF. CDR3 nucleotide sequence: TGTGCCAGCAGCTTACGTGCGTACGCAGGTAGCAATCAGCCCCAGCATTTT.

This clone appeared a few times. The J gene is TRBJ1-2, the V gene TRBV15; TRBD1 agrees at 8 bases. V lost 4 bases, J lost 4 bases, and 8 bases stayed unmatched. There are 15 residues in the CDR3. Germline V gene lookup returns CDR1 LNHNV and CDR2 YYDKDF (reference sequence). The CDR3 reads CATSKATGARYGYTF. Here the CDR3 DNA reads TGTGCCACCAGCAAAGCGACAGGGGCCCGCTATGGCTACACCTTC.